These 21 T cell receptor beta chains were all obtained from the same sample, sequenced in a study of Graves' ophthalmopathy and Graves' hyperthyroidism. The sequenced template was RNA, covering the TCR beta CDR3 region. Scientists carried out first-round RT-PCR using HTBI primers and then a second-round multiplex PCR. One entry per CDR3 protein results from TCRdb running MiXCR on the multiplex PCR reads. The table includes approximately 700,000 distinct CDR3 sequences, about two fifths detected once. The specimen sequenced was peripheral blood. These receptors all stem from an adult man with Graves' ophthalmopathy.

The rearrangement uses TRBV29-1 and TRBJ1-1; maybe TRBD1 (5 bases). CDR1 is SQVTM and CDR2 is ANQGSEA in the germline V gene. The CDR3 runs to 14 residues. V was cut by 7 bases and J by 2 bases, with 17 bases left in between. The CDR3 loop is CSAQVGAFNTEAFF. DNA of the CDR3: TGCAGCGCACAAGTCGGGGCTTTTAACACTGAAGCTTTCTTT. Filled out from reference TRBV29-1 and TRBJ1-1, the complete variable domain reads SAVISQKPSRDICQRGTSLTIQCQVDSQVTMMFWYRQQPGQSLTLIATANQGSEATYESGFVIDKFPISRPNLTFSTLTVSNMSPEDSSIYLCSAQVGAFNTEAFFGQGTRLTVV.

The chain joins TRBV19 to TRBJ1-3; 9 positions agree with TRBD1. CDR1 and CDR2 from the germline V gene are LNHDA and SQIVND (reference sequence). The CDR3 sequence is 14 residues long. V was clipped by 5 bases and J by 11 bases; unmatched bases: 10. In DNA form, the CDR3 reads TGTGCCAGTAGTCTCTCGGACAGGGGACACGCCATATATTTT. Protein: CASSLSDRGHAIYF.

This clonotype has more than one count but fewer than ten. The V and J genes are TRBV6-1 and TRBJ1-4; the D is unclear. This CDR3 has 14 residues. Trimming took 6 bases from V and 7 from J, leaving 15 bases between them. Germline V CDR1 and CDR2: MNHNS, SASEGT. CDR3 DNA: TGTGCCAGCAGGGCCAAGATTTGGGGTGAAAAACTGTTTTTT. This encodes CASRAKIWGEKLFF.

This chain joins TRBV25-1 and TRBJ1-4; 7 positions agree with TRBD1. The ends lost 10 bases at V and 3 bases at J; junction bases unmatched: 11. Germline values: CDR1 MGHDK, CDR2 SYGVNS. The length of the CDR3 is 15 residues. The CDR3 sequence is CAIPFSGTANEKLFF. CDR3 DNA sequence: TGTGCCATTCCCTTCTCCGGGACAGCTAATGAAAAACTGTTTTTT. Full variable domain (outside the CDR3, taken from reference TRBV25-1 and TRBJ1-4): EADIYQTPRYLVIGTGKKITLECSQTMGHDKMYWYQQDPGMELHLIHYSYGVNSTEKGDLSSESTVSRIRTEHFPLTLESARPSHTSQYLCAIPFSGTANEKLFFGSGTQLSVL.

The chain couples TRBV5-5 to TRBJ2-5; 15 bases fit TRBD2. The CDR3 length is 18 residues. CDR1 and CDR2 from the germline V gene are SGHKS and YYEKEE (reference sequence). Trimming removed 2 bases from V and 0 bases from J; junction bases left unmatched: 5. CDR3 loop: CASSFGTSGGLYQETQYF. The CDR3 nucleotides read TGTGCCAGCAGCTTCGGGACTAGCGGGGGGCTGTACCAAGAGACCCAGTACTTC.

V is TRBV20-1 and J is TRBJ1-5; D call uncertain. The CDR3 contains 13 residues. Trimming stripped 6 bases from V and 6 bases from J, with 15 bases between. From germline, CDR1 is DFQATT and CDR2 SNEGSKA (reference sequence). This CDR3 is CSALGLAGQPQHF. CDR3 DNA sequence: TGCAGTGCCCTCGGCCTGGCAGGTCAGCCCCAGCATTTT.

With respect to this clonotype: Relative to the germline gene, one junction end is altered; a read error may explain this. The V call is TRBV7-2, the J call TRBJ2-7, with 11 bases that match TRBD1. This CDR3 has 16 residues. Germline V lookup: CDR1 SGHTA, CDR2 FQGNSA. CDR3 DNA: TGCGCCAGCAGCCTTGTACCGGGACAGGGGGCCTACGAGCAGTACTTC. Its translation is CASSLVPGQGAYEQYF.

V is TRBV14 and J is TRBJ2-7, with a tentative D call TRBD1 (6 bases). With 4 bases removed from V and 1 base from J, the gap between germline ends came to 14 bases. Germline V gives CDR1 SGHDN, CDR2 FVKESK. This CDR3 comprises 15 residues. The CDR3 DNA follows: TGTGCCAGCAGCCTTGGACAGTCAATATCCTACGAGCAGTACTTC. Amino acid sequence: CASSLGQSISYEQYF.

Ten or more counts support this clonotype. The V call is TRBV18, the J call TRBJ1-4; D perhaps matches TRBD1 (5 bases). Germline V gene data show CDR1 as KGHSH and CDR2 as LQKENI. V was pared by 5 bases and J by 12 bases, with 13 bases between. The CDR3 has 12 amino acids. The CDR3 nucleotides are TGTGCCAGCTCATCGGATCAGGGTGAACTGTTTTTT. Translation gives CASSSDQGELFF.

This chain uses TRBV15 with TRBJ1-6; TRBD1 matches at 7 bases. The CDR3 is 16 amino acids. The germline gives CDR1 LNHNV, CDR2 YYDKDF (reference sequence). V lost 3 bases, J lost 7 bases, and 9 bases stayed unmatched. The CDR3 loop is CATSSSRQGSNSPLHF. Here the CDR3 DNA reads TGTGCCACCAGCAGCTCCAGACAGGGTAGCAATTCACCCCTCCACTTT.

This clonotype has a count of ten or more. The chain joins TRBV5-6 to TRBJ1-2; 10 bases are shared with TRBD1. CDR3 length: 17 amino acids. CDR1 is SGHDT, CDR2 YYEEEE, per germline. Trimming took 4 bases from V and 4 from J; bases not matched to a gene: 13. The CDR3: CASSPARTGGITYGYTF. DNA for the CDR3: TGTGCCAGCAGCCCCGCGCGGACAGGGGGAATTACCTATGGCTACACCTTC.

This clonotype was seen many times. CDR3 nucleotide sequence: TGTGCCAGCAAGGGCCAGGCCAGGGAAAAACTGTTTTTT. It yields the protein CASKGQAREKLFF. J is TRBJ1-4 and V is TRBV2; D is undetermined. The CDR3 totals 13 residues. Trimming cost V 7 bases and J 8 bases, with 14 bases left between them. The V gene's germline CDR1 is SNHLY and CDR2 FYNNEI.

This chain connects TRBV4-3 to TRBJ2-7; 7 bases are a match to TRBD1. Germline loops: CDR1 LGHNA, CDR2 YSLEER. V shed 0 bases and J 1 base; nucleotides not matched to a gene: 0. This CDR3 is built from 14 residues. This CDR3 is CASSQEGQSYEQYF. DNA of the CDR3: TGCGCCAGCAGCCAAGAGGGACAGTCCTACGAGCAGTACTTC.

This clonotype has more than one count but fewer than ten. At one of its ends the junction is not consistent with the germline gene, which may arise from a read error. V usage is TRBV10-3 and J usage is TRBJ2-7; D is possibly TRBD1 (5 bases). Germline CDR1 ENHRY, CDR2 SYGVKD. This CDR3 region has 14 residues. This CDR3 is CASSASDISYEQYF. CDR3 nucleotides: TGTGCCAGCAGTGCATCGGACATATCCTACGAGCAGTACTTC.

This rearrangement joins TRBV10-3 to TRBJ2-5; tentative D call: TRBD1 (6 bases). CDR1 is ENHRY, CDR2 SYGVKD, per germline. This CDR3 has 10 amino acids. V lost 10 bases, J lost 9 bases, and 12 bases lay in between. For the CDR3, the DNA is TGTGCCACCCAAGGACAGCCCCAGTACTTC. This gives the protein CATQGQPQYF.

This clonotype was observed a few times. This sequence joins TRBV7-8 and TRBJ2-7; D gene unclear. The germline V gene has CDR1 SGHVS and CDR2 FQNEAQ. V dropped 5 bases and J dropped 0 bases, with 17 bases sitting between them. The CDR3 runs to 16 residues. The CDR3 region is CASSPPMAEYSYEQYF. The CDR3 bases are TGTGCCAGCAGCCCCCCGATGGCGGAATACTCCTACGAGCAGTACTTC.

The CDR3 region is CSARDGASGPNTGELFF. The CDR3 DNA follows: TGCAGTGCTAGAGATGGGGCTAGCGGGCCAAACACCGGGGAGCTGTTTTTT. The chain is built from TRBV20-1 and TRBJ2-2; 8 bases map to TRBD2. The J segment lost 2 bases and the V segment lost 0 bases, leaving 8 bases of the junction unmatched. The germline gives CDR1 DFQATT, CDR2 SNEGSKA (reference sequence). CDR3 length equals 17 residues.

This clonotype occurred many times. The rearrangement uses TRBV15 and TRBJ1-3; D is unclear. Trimming took 0 bases from V and 4 from J, leaving 10 bases between them. The germline CDR1 and CDR2 sequences are LNHNV and YYDKDF (reference sequence). CDR3 length: 15 residues. The CDR3 spells CATSRDLGEGNTIYF. The CDR3 DNA is TGTGCCACCAGCAGAGATCTCGGTGAAGGAAACACCATATATTTT.

The rearrangement joins TRBV2 to TRBJ2-1, with TRBD2 matching 9 bases. Germline V gene sequence: CDR1 SNHLY, CDR2 FYNNEI. V gave up 7 bases and J gave up 6 bases; unmatched junction bases: 4. The CDR3 has 13 amino acids. CDR3 DNA: TGTGCCAGCACCGGACTAGCGCGCAATGAGCAGTTCTTC. It encodes CASTGLARNEQFF.

V is TRBV5-1 and J is TRBJ2-7, with TRBD1 matching 7 bases. Germline V gives CDR1 SGHRS, CDR2 YFSETQ. The CDR3 extends over 14 amino acids. Trimming removed 5 bases from V and 1 base from J; junction bases left unmatched: 6. Here the CDR3 DNA reads TGCGCCAGCAGTCGTTCGACAGGGTCCTACGAGCAGTACTTC. Encoded protein: CASSRSTGSYEQYF.

CDR3 coding DNA: TGCAGCGTCAGACAGGGGTTTGACACCGGGGAGCTGTTTTTT. It codes for CSVRQGFDTGELFF. The rearrangement uses TRBV29-1 and TRBJ2-2; 8 bases agree with TRBD1. This CDR3 is 14 amino acids long. Unmatched junction bases numbered 6, after V lost 6 bases and J lost 3 bases. Per the germline V gene, CDR1 is SQVTM and CDR2 is ANQGSEA.